A single sample is the source of the 15 T cell receptor beta chains below, sequenced in a study of blood T cell repertoires in COVID-19. The assay was immunoSEQ multiplex PCR, and TCRdb's table has in-frame clones only and misses some. The table lists about 310,000 clones, roughly 87% of them singletons. Sequencing was done on a sample of peripheral blood. Receptor source: a man aged 50-59 years with active or convalescent COVID-19.

The chain links TRBV5-5 to TRBJ2-2, with D possibly being TRBD1 (6 bases). The V end lost 4 bases, the J end lost 0 bases, and 10 bases lay between the germline ends. Germline loops: CDR1 SGHKS, CDR2 YYEKEE (reference sequence). CDR3 length: 15 residues. The CDR3: CASSPGATNTGELFF. The CDR3, as DNA: TGTGCCAGCAGCCCAGGGGCTACGAACACCGGGGAGCTGTTTTTT.

The chain employs TRBV9 and TRBJ1-1, with unresolved D. V lost 4 bases, J lost 4 bases, and 11 bases lay in between. Per germline, CDR1 SGDLS and CDR2 YYNGEE. CDR3 length: 13 amino acids. In DNA, the CDR3 is TGTGCCAGCAGCCGACCCGGGATCACTGAAGCTTTCTTT. Protein: CASSRPGITEAFF.

The chain employs TRBV7-2 and TRBJ1-5; 8 nucleotides align to TRBD1. V lost 4 bases and J lost 4; bases outside the gene matches: 3. Germline loops: CDR1 SGHTA, CDR2 FQGNSA. The CDR3 totals 14 residues. The CDR3 region is CASSYRTGNQPQHF. CDR3 nucleotides: TGTGCCAGCAGCTATCGGACAGGGAATCAGCCCCAGCATTTT.

This chain connects TRBV7-8 to TRBJ2-5; D is uncertain. Germline CDR1 reads SGHVS; CDR2 reads FQNEAQ. Trimming took off 4 bases at V and 0 bases at J, with 6 bases between the two ends. There are 13 residues in the CDR3. CDR3 bases: TGTGCCAGCAGCTCCGACTACCAAGAGACCCAGTACTTC. Translating it yields CASSSDYQETQYF.

This sequence joins TRBV5-1 and TRBJ2-5, with D possibly matching TRBD1 (6 bases). Trimming removed 5 bases at V and 3 bases at J, with 17 bases between. Germline lookup yields CDR1 SGHRS and CDR2 YFSETQ. This CDR3 region has 15 residues. The CDR3 reads CASRGQGSSEETQYF. CDR3 in DNA: TGCGCCAGCAGGGGACAAGGATCCTCAGAAGAGACCCAGTACTTC.

This sequence joins TRBV18 and TRBJ1-4; 9 bases map to TRBD1. CDR1 and CDR2 from the germline V gene are KGHSH and LQKENI. This CDR3 contains 16 residues. J gave up 4 bases and V 1 base, and 4 bases lay outside the gene matches. CDR3 region: CASSPRTGAFNEKLFF. CDR3 DNA sequence: TGTGCCAGCTCACCACGGACAGGGGCGTTTAATGAAAAACTGTTTTTT. Full variable domain (rest looked up from reference TRBV18 and TRBJ1-4): NAGVMQNPRHLVRRRGQEARLRCSPMKGHSHVYWYRQLPEEGLKFMVYLQKENIIDESGMPKERFSAEFPKEGPSILRIQQVVRGDSAAYFCASSPRTGAFNEKLFFGSGTQLSVL.

V usage is TRBV25-1 and J usage is TRBJ1-1, with a possible D match to TRBD1 (6 bases). The germline V gene has CDR1 MGHDK and CDR2 SYGVNS. The CDR3 is made up of 18 amino acids. Trimming stripped 4 bases from V and 1 base from J, with 22 bases between. CDR3: CASSASTISTGSNTEAFF. CDR3 DNA: TGTGCCAGCAGTGCCTCCACTATTTCGACAGGTTCGAACACTGAAGCTTTCTTT.

This chain connects TRBV15 to TRBJ1-1, with D possibly matching TRBD1 (6 bases). The germline CDR1 and CDR2 sequences are LNHNV and YYDKDF (reference sequence). V was clipped by 0 bases and J by 9 bases, with 11 bases between them. CDR3 length: 13 residues. As DNA, the CDR3 is TGTGCCACCAGCAGAGAGGGGGCACTAAAAGCTTTCTTT. This sequence encodes CATSREGALKAFF.

This clone appeared a single time. The chain links TRBV7-2 to TRBJ1-2; TRBD1 aligns across 8 bases. CDR1 SGHTA and CDR2 FQGNSA come from the germline V gene. V lost 4 bases, J lost 5 bases, and 9 bases stayed unmatched. The CDR3 loop spans 15 amino acids. In DNA, the CDR3 is TGTGCCAGCAGCTGGGACTGGACAGGGATTTATGGCTACACCTTC. Its protein is CASSWDWTGIYGYTF.

The CDR3 DNA sequence: TGTGCCAGCAGTTCGTTCGAGGGGGCGGGGAACACTGAAGCTTTCTTT. Encoded protein: CASSSFEGAGNTEAFF. The chain joins TRBV28 to TRBJ1-1, with 7 bases identical to TRBD1. Per germline, CDR1 MDHEN and CDR2 SYDVKM. CDR3 length: 16 amino acids. Trimming at V came to 4 bases and at J to 1 base, leaving 9 bases not matched to a gene.

The J gene is TRBJ2-5, the V gene TRBV28, with 12 bases identical to TRBD2. Per germline, CDR1 MDHEN and CDR2 SYDVKM. There are 14 residues in the CDR3. The trim removed 9 bases at V and 1 base at J, leaving 3 bases unmatched. The CDR3, as DNA: TGTGCCAGTGTGACTAGCGGGGGCCAAGAGACCCAGTACTTC. It translates to CASVTSGGQETQYF.

DNA of the CDR3: TGCGCCAGCAGCCCCTGGAGGGGAGGGGAAAAACTGTTTTTT. Encoded protein: CASSPWRGGEKLFF. This chain links TRBV5-1 with TRBJ1-4; possible D gene TRBD1, 5 bases. V lost 4 bases to trimming and J lost 8 bases, with 15 bases between them. CDR1 and CDR2 (germline): SGHRS, YFSETQ. This CDR3 region has 14 residues.

This clone was detected a few times. This rearrangement joins TRBV28 to TRBJ1-2; D gene unclear. The CDR3 extends over 12 amino acids. Trimming pared 10 bases from V and 8 bases from J, leaving 17 bases between. Germline values: CDR1 MDHEN, CDR2 SYDVKM. For the CDR3, the DNA is TGTGCCACTGAACGGAGGGCCCGGGGCTACACCTTC. Its protein is CATERRARGYTF.

The chain recombines TRBV4-1 with TRBJ2-7, with 13 bases lining up with TRBD2. Germline V gene sequence: CDR1 MGHRA, CDR2 YSYEKL. The CDR3 is 18 residues long. Trimming took 1 base from V and 2 from J; bases not matched to a gene: 8. The CDR3 is CASSQGRLAGGGAYEQYF. The CDR3 nucleotides read TGCGCCAGCAGCCAAGGACGACTAGCGGGAGGAGGGGCCTACGAGCAGTACTTC.

This chain links TRBV27 with TRBJ2-3; TRBD2 matches 7 bases. In germline, CDR1 is MNHEY, CDR2 SMNVEV (reference sequence). The CDR3 contains 17 residues. Losses at the gene ends were 2 bases for V and 4 bases for J; bases not matched to a gene: 12. CDR3 coding DNA: TGTGCCAGCAGTTTACAAGGTGGAGCGGGGAGTCCAGATACGCAGTATTTT. It specifies CASSLQGGAGSPDTQYF.